The rows below give T cell receptor beta chains drawn from one sample of a study of T cell changes during pregnancy in multiple sclerosis. Sequencing used immunoSEQ multiplex PCR; TCRdb keeps in-frame clones, though not all of them. The sample carries 30,000 or so clones, roughly 89% recorded once. The sequences come from CD8+ T cells from peripheral blood mononuclear cells, collected in the first trimester of pregnancy. The source is a female donor with multiple sclerosis, enrolled in a pregnancy study. CDR3s include the opening cysteine and the closing phenylalanine or tryptophan. Each record gives: J gene, V gene, D gene, clone size, CDR3 DNA, CDR3 protein. D genes are given only for firm matches. Size is omitted from some rows. Given values are once, few, many or a class for expanded clones.

J: TRBJ2-1; V: TRBV7-3; D: TRBD2; size: .; DNA: TGTGCCAGCAGCCCGATTAGCGGGGGGACCTATGACAATGAGCAGTTCTTC; CDR3: CASSPISGGTYDNEQFF
J: TRBJ2-7; V: TRBV4-3; D: TRBD1; size: .; DNA: TGCGCCAGCAGCCAAGAGGAGGACAGGGCGTGGGAGCAGTACTTC; CDR3: CASSQEEDRAWEQYF
J: TRBJ1-1; V: TRBV7-8; D: TRBD1; size: .; DNA: TGTGCCAGCAGCCACCTCCGGGACAGGGGAAACACTGAAGCTTTCTTT; CDR3: CASSHLRDRGNTEAFF
J: TRBJ2-3; V: TRBV9; D: TRBD2; size: .; DNA: TGTGCCAGCAGCGTAGGAGTAGCGGGGGTCACAGATACGCAGTATTTT; CDR3: CASSVGVAGVTDTQYF
J: TRBJ1-3; V: TRBV9; D: TRBD1; size: .; DNA: TGTGCCAGCAGTACAGGGGGCCACTCTGGAAACACCATATATTTT; CDR3: CASSTGGHSGNTIYF
J: TRBJ2-5; V: TRBV7-9; D: .; size: .; DNA: TGTGCCAGCAGCTTAGTCGGGAAAGAGACCCAGTACTTC; CDR3: CASSLVGKETQYF
J: TRBJ2-7; V: TRBV15; D: TRBD1; size: .; DNA: TGTGCCACCAGTGAGGGACAGGGGGCGTATGAGCAGTACTTC; CDR3: CATSEGQGAYEQYF
J: TRBJ2-7; V: TRBV6-7; D: TRBD1; size: once; DNA: TGTGCCAGCAGAACACCGGGACAGGCCTCCTACGAGCAGTACTTC; CDR3: CASRTPGQASYEQYF
J: TRBJ1-4; V: TRBV11-2; D: .; size: .; DNA: TGTGCCAGCAGCTCCAGGATTAATGAAAAACTGTTTTTT; CDR3: CASSSRINEKLFF
J: TRBJ2-1; V: TRBV7-9; D: .; size: .; DNA: TGTGCCAGCAGTTACCGGGATAGCAATGAGCAGTTCTTC; CDR3: CASSYRDSNEQFF
J: TRBJ1-1; V: TRBV11-2; D: .; size: .; DNA: TGTGCCAGCAGCTTAGATCCCAGGGCGAACACTGAAGCTTTCTTT; CDR3: CASSLDPRANTEAFF
J: TRBJ2-3; V: TRBV6-5; D: .; size: .; DNA: TGTGCCAGCAGTTACTACCCGCGGGGAGGTACGCAGTATTTT; CDR3: CASSYYPRGGTQYF
J: TRBJ2-7; V: TRBV27; D: .; size: .; DNA: TGTGCCAGCAGTTTGGGGGCTCTCTACGAGCAGTACTTC; CDR3: CASSLGALYEQYF
J: TRBJ2-3; V: TRBV28; D: TRBD2; size: .; DNA: TGTGCCAGCGATAATCTAGCGGGGAAAAGCACAGATACGCAGTATTTT; CDR3: CASDNLAGKSTDTQYF
J: TRBJ2-7; V: TRBV5-6; D: TRBD1; size: .; DNA: TGTGCCAGCAGCTTGCCGGGTGGGGCCACAGGGGTGCAGTACTTC; CDR3: CASSLPGGATGVQYF
J: TRBJ2-3; V: TRBV5-5; D: .; size: .; DNA: TGTGCCAGCAGCTTCCCACAGGGTAGCACAGATACGCAGTATTTT; CDR3: CASSFPQGSTDTQYF
J: TRBJ2-1; V: TRBV5-1; D: .; size: .; DNA: TGCGCCAGCAGCTTAACTAGTGACGTCTACAATGAGCAGTTCTTC; CDR3: CASSLTSDVYNEQFF
J: TRBJ2-1; V: TRBV15; D: TRBD1; size: .; DNA: TGTGCCACCAGCAGAAATACAGGGGGGCCCGATGAGCAGTTCTTC; CDR3: CATSRNTGGPDEQFF
J: TRBJ1-4; V: TRBV7-2; D: .; size: .; DNA: TGTGCCAGCACCTTCGGGGGTGACAGTCTTAATGAAAAACTGTTTTTT; CDR3: CASTFGGDSLNEKLFF
J: TRBJ1-1; V: TRBV27; D: .; size: .; DNA: TGTGCCAGCAGTTCAGGGGTTGAAGCTTTCTTT; CDR3: CASSSGVEAFF
J: TRBJ1-1; V: TRBV27; D: TRBD1; size: once; DNA: TGTGCCAGCAGTCCCGCGACAGGGTTACGTGAAGCTTTCTTT; CDR3: CASSPATGLREAFF
J: TRBJ1-1; V: TRBV6-6; D: .; size: .; DNA: TGTGCCAGCAGTGTACAGGAGAACACTGAAGCTTTCTTT; CDR3: CASSVQENTEAFF
J: TRBJ1-6; V: TRBV6-6; D: .; size: .; DNA: TGTGCCAGCAGGGGACTGATTAATTCACCCCTCCACTTT; CDR3: CASRGLINSPLHF
J: TRBJ2-2; V: TRBV6-1; D: .; size: .; DNA: TGTGCCAGCAGTGAAGTGGCAGGGGACCCCGGGGAGCTGTTTTTT; CDR3: CASSEVAGDPGELFF
J: TRBJ1-4; V: TRBV5-6; D: TRBD1; size: .; DNA: TGTGCCAGCAGCTTGGCAGGGGGCCTTGAAAAACTGTTTTTT; CDR3: CASSLAGGLEKLFF
J: TRBJ2-7; V: TRBV5-1; D: TRBD2; size: .; DNA: TGCGCCAGCAGCTTGGCCGGGGGGGACACTAACTACGAGCAGTACTTC; CDR3: CASSLAGGDTNYEQYF
J: TRBJ2-1; V: TRBV7-8; D: TRBD2; size: .; DNA: TGTGCCAGCAGCTTAGATCTAGCGGGATACTACAATGAGCAGTTCTTC; CDR3: CASSLDLAGYYNEQFF
J: TRBJ1-1; V: TRBV30; D: TRBD1; size: once; DNA: TGTGCCTGGGGGACAGTCGTAAACACTGAAGCTTTCTTT; CDR3: CAWGTVVNTEAFF
J: TRBJ2-2; V: TRBV7-3; D: TRBD2; size: .; DNA: TGTGCCAGCGGCTTAGCGGGCGGGGAGCTGTTTTTT; CDR3: CASGLAGGELFF
J: TRBJ2-1; V: TRBV5-8; D: .; size: .; DNA: TGTGCCAGCAGCCTAGGGGTTAACAATGAGCAGTTCTTC; CDR3: CASSLGVNNEQFF
J: TRBJ2-7; V: TRBV4-1; D: TRBD2; size: .; DNA: TGCGCCAGCAGCCAAGGTTTGCTAGCGGGCATTAGCTCCTACGAGCAGTACTTC; CDR3: CASSQGLLAGISSYEQYF
J: TRBJ1-1; V: TRBV9; D: .; size: .; DNA: TGTGCCAGCAGCGAAGGAGGCACTGAAGCTTTCTTT; CDR3: CASSEGGTEAFF
J: TRBJ1-3; V: TRBV2; D: TRBD1; size: once; DNA: TGTGCCAGCAGTGGGACAGGGGGAAACACCATATATTTT; CDR3: CASSGTGGNTIYF
J: TRBJ1-3; V: TRBV7-9; D: .; size: .; DNA: TGTGCCAGCAGCTTTTTGGTCGGGGAGGCAATTGGAAACACCATATATTTT; CDR3: CASSFLVGEAIGNTIYF
J: TRBJ2-1; V: TRBV9; D: .; size: few; DNA: TGTGCCAGCAGCTACTACGGGGACTCCTACAATGAGCAGTTCTTC; CDR3: CASSYYGDSYNEQFF
J: TRBJ2-7; V: TRBV5-1; D: .; size: once; DNA: TGCGCCAGCAGCCCGGGGGTGACATCCGCAACCTACGAGCAGTACTTC; CDR3: CASSPGVTSATYEQYF
J: TRBJ2-1; V: TRBV7-3; D: .; size: .; DNA: TGTGCCAGCAGCCCTCCTAGCGCCAGCTCCTACAATGAGCAGTTCTTC; CDR3: CASSPPSASSYNEQFF
J: TRBJ2-1; V: TRBV9; D: TRBD2; size: .; DNA: TGTGCCAGCAGCGTTTCCCTTGCGGGAGGACCAGGTGAGCAGTTCTTC; CDR3: CASSVSLAGGPGEQFF
J: TRBJ2-3; V: TRBV7-9; D: TRBD2; size: .; DNA: TGTGCCAGCAGCTTAGCCAGCGGGGGCCTTCCGCTCGGGCAGTATTTT; CDR3: CASSLASGGLPLGQYF
J: TRBJ1-2; V: TRBV7-9; D: TRBD1; size: .; DNA: TGTGCCAGCAGTCGACAGGGCCTGAACTATGGCTACACCTTC; CDR3: CASSRQGLNYGYTF
J: TRBJ2-1; V: TRBV6-5; D: .; size: .; DNA: TGTGCCAGCAGTTATTCTCCAGGGTTCGATGAGCAGTTCTTC; CDR3: CASSYSPGFDEQFF
J: TRBJ1-1; V: TRBV7-9; D: .; size: .; DNA: TGTGCCAGCAGCCTTCCGGTGGGACATAATGAAGCTTTCTTT; CDR3: CASSLPVGHNEAFF
J: TRBJ1-1; V: TRBV27; D: .; size: .; DNA: TGTGCCAGCAGCCTCACTCCGAGCACTGAAGCTTTCTTT; CDR3: CASSLTPSTEAFF